This T cell receptor beta chain came from a study of T-cell memory formation after mild COVID-19. Study-wide findings and caveats: Clones from the second wave (peaking day 37) had unconfirmed SARS-CoV-2 specificity.

This clonotype has more than one count but fewer than ten. Antigen specificity is unknown. TCR alpha and TCR beta cDNA libraries carrying sample barcodes and UMIs were produced by 5'RACE using constant-segment primers. From the 5' RACE reads, TCRdb called clonotypes with MiXCR, one entry per CDR3 protein. The sample carries 410,000 or so distinct CDR3 sequences, about 25% recorded once. CDR3 length equals 13 residues. V lost 1 base, J lost 15 bases, and 16 bases lay in between. The origin of this receptor is an adult woman who had mild COVID-19 (a few samples of this study predate the infection). Cell type and time point are not known. The chain combines TRBV12-3 or TRBV12-4 with TRBJ2-1; a possible D gene is TRBD2 (6 bases). Sequenced input: PBMCs or a T cell subset sorted from them (not recorded which). This CDR3 reads CASSLVGTPKMFF. Here the CDR3 DNA reads TGTGCCAGCAGTTTAGTGGGGACTCCGAAGATGTTCTTC.